Described below is a single T cell receptor (beta chain) sequence and its context. Its antigen is still unknown. Germline V gene sequence: CDR1 SQVTM, CDR2 ANQGSEA. Trimming took 4 bases from V and 7 from J; bases not matched to a gene: 6. The length of the CDR3 is 13 residues. Sequencing was performed with immunoSEQ multiplex PCR; in TCRdb, only in-frame clones are kept and a portion is missing. The sample records roughly 80,000 clones, roughly 80% being singletons. These data come from a study of T cell clones after liver transplantation. Study background: Immunosuppression withdrawal was tried within 2 years after liver transplantation in this trial. Whole-study results and caveats: Conclusions were preliminary, with small, heterogeneous patient groups. The donor-reactive repertoire was only partly measurable in two subjects, lacking donor cells.

The receptor comes from a human patient who received a liver transplant. Some T cells may arise from the graft donor. Source: CD4+ T cells from blood, taken at the 22-month timepoint. V gene TRBV29-1 combines with J gene TRBJ1-4; TRBD1 aligns across 7 bases. The CDR3 sequence: CSVARQGSEKLFF. In DNA, the CDR3 is TGCAGCGTTGCTCGACAGGGAAGTGAAAAACTGTTTTTT.